These 21 T cell receptor beta chains were all obtained from the same sample, sequenced in a study of ipilimumab plus nivolumab after autologous stem cell transplantation (dated by TCRdb to about 2021). The receptor library was made with the immunoSEQ multiplex PCR assay. As stored in TCRdb, this immuneACCESS dataset retains in-frame rearrangements with V and J assigned. A fraction of the clones does not appear; measured against another copy, unresolved V genes explain less than half of the discrepancy, and the remainder lacks a known reason. This sample lists 15,000 to 20,000 clones; about four fifths were detected once. Of the sample, over 5.5% falls within the top ten clones. The sequencing here drew on PBMCs, taken in a trial of ipilimumab plus nivolumab as post-transplant consolidation. These receptor sequences come from a male donor with diffuse large B-cell lymphoma.

The chain carries TRBV5-1 and TRBJ2-1; D perhaps matches TRBD2 (6 bases). The CDR3 sequence is 15 residues long. V lost 0 bases and J 3 bases, leaving 10 bases between the germline ends. From germline, CDR1 is SGHRS and CDR2 YFSETQ. CDR3 protein: CASSLVAVLYNEQFF. CDR3 in DNA: TGCGCCAGCAGCTTGGTAGCGGTCCTCTACAATGAGCAGTTCTTC. Full variable domain (outside the CDR3, taken from reference TRBV5-1 and TRBJ2-1): KAGVTQTPRYLIKTRGQQVTLSCSPISGHRSVSWYQQTPGQGLQFLFEYFSETQRNKGNFPGRFSGRQFSNSRSEMNVSTLELGDSALYLCASSLVAVLYNEQFFGPGTRLTVL.

There are a few counts of this clone. J is TRBJ2-7 and V is TRBV7-2; D is perhaps TRBD1 or TRBD2 (5 bases each). Looked up from germline, CDR1 is SGHTA and CDR2 is FQGNSA. The CDR3 is 15 residues long. V was cut by 5 bases and J by 0 bases, with 14 bases left in between. The CDR3: CASSGRGVGSYEQYF. The CDR3 nucleotides read TGTGCCAGCAGCGGCCGAGGGGTAGGCTCCTACGAGCAGTACTTC.

The V gene is TRBV9, the J gene TRBJ2-3; D ambiguous. Germline CDR1 SGDLS, CDR2 YYNGEE. The CDR3 is 15 residues long. V lost 1 base and J 2 bases, leaving 11 bases between the germline ends. This chain's CDR3 is CASSVFPTATDTQYF. The CDR3, as DNA: TGTGCCAGCAGCGTATTCCCTACCGCCACAGATACGCAGTATTTT.

The chain has TRBV19 and TRBJ2-2; D gene unclear. The CDR3 runs to 14 residues. Trimming shortened V by 4 bases and J by 4 bases, and 10 bases separated the two germline ends. Looked up from germline, CDR1 is LNHDA and CDR2 is SQIVND (reference sequence). The CDR3 nucleotides read TGTGCCAGTAGTACCCATATCCGCACCGGGGAGCTGTTTTTT. It yields the protein CASSTHIRTGELFF.

This clone showed up just once. The V call is TRBV7-9, the J call TRBJ1-1; D remains ambiguous. The CDR3 loop spans 11 amino acids. Germline assignment: CDR1 SEHNR and CDR2 FQNEAQ (reference sequence). Trimming took off 3 bases at V and 7 bases at J, with 6 bases between the two ends. The CDR3 nucleotides read TGTGCCAGCAGCTTGGGGTATGAAGCTTTCTTT. It yields the protein CASSLGYEAFF.

The chain joins TRBV4-1 to TRBJ2-5, with unresolved D. Germline CDR1 is MGHRA and CDR2 is YSYEKL. The V end was cut by 0 bases, the J end by 9 bases, with 14 bases between. CDR3 size: 14 residues. CDR3 nucleotides: TGCGCCAGCAGCCAAGATCCCACCCTCTCTCCCCAGTACTTC. Its protein product is CASSQDPTLSPQYF.

The chain has TRBV4-1 and TRBJ1-1, with a weak D call TRBD1 (5 bases). The CDR3 extends over 15 amino acids. CDR1 and CDR2 from the germline V gene are MGHRA and YSYEKL. The germline V and J ends were trimmed by 4 bases and 1 base, with 13 bases remaining between them. For the CDR3, the DNA is TGCGCCAGCAGCCCGGGCGGGGGGGAGAACACTGAAGCTTTCTTT. Protein sequence: CASSPGGGENTEAFF.

This sequence joins TRBV29-1 and TRBJ1-5; D not resolved. Between the trimmed V and J ends, which lost 8 bases and 0 bases, there was a span of 23 bases. The CDR3 extends over 17 amino acids. Germline V gives CDR1 SQVTM, CDR2 ANQGSEA. The CDR3, as DNA: TGCAGCCCTGCCTGGAAGTTGGGGAACCTTAGCAATCAGCCCCAGCATTTT. As protein: CSPAWKLGNLSNQPQHF. The full variable domain, rest sourced from reference TRBV29-1 and TRBJ1-5, is SAVISQKPSRDICQRGTSLTIQCQVDSQVTMMFWYRQQPGQSLTLIATANQGSEATYESGFVIDKFPISRPNLTFSTLTVSNMSPEDSSIYLCSPAWKLGNLSNQPQHFGDGTRLSIL.

The chain employs TRBV7-8 and TRBJ2-7; tentative D call: TRBD2 (5 bases). The length of the CDR3 is 14 residues. Trimming stripped 5 bases from V and 5 bases from J, with 16 bases between. Germline V lookup: CDR1 SGHVS, CDR2 FQNEAQ. The CDR3 is CASSQRRVGDEQYF. The DNA for the CDR3 is TGTGCCAGCAGCCAGAGGCGAGTCGGGGACGAGCAGTACTTC.

This clone was picked up one time. The chain employs TRBV2 and TRBJ2-7; a weak D match, TRBD1 (6 bases). The CDR3 runs to 15 residues. Germline V CDR1 and CDR2: SNHLY, FYNNEI. V was shortened by 6 bases and J by 2 bases, with 17 bases between the two germline ends. In DNA form, the CDR3 reads TGTGCCAGCAGCCACCCTGGGACACAGACCTACGAGCAGTACTTC. Encoded protein: CASSHPGTQTYEQYF.

This chain links TRBV19 with TRBJ1-2, with 10 bases fitting TRBD1. CDR3 length equals 15 residues. Germline-derived CDR1 and CDR2 are LNHDA and SQIVND (reference sequence). The V gene end was trimmed by 4 bases and the J gene end by 4 bases; junction bases not matched to a gene: 6. The CDR3 is CASSTWDRGAYGYTF. The DNA of the CDR3 is TGTGCCAGTAGTACCTGGGACAGGGGTGCCTATGGCTACACCTTC.

With respect to this clone: A read error may produce the germline difference seen at one junction end. Other DNA sequences in this specimen translate into the identical CDR3. The chain has TRBV5-1 and TRBJ1-2; D unclear. This CDR3 region has 14 residues. Germline V gene data show CDR1 as SGHRS and CDR2 as YFSETQ. The CDR3 sequence is CASSLTVTDYGYTF. The CDR3 nucleotides are TGCGCCAGCAGCTTGACAGTGACCGACTACGGCTACACCTTC.

This clone has only a few counts. The gene calls are TRBV6-5 and TRBJ1-1, with no clear D. The CDR3 covers 12 residues. The V gene's germline CDR1 is MNHEY and CDR2 SVGAGI. V was pared by 6 bases and J by 0 bases, with 5 bases between. In DNA form, the CDR3 reads TGTGCCAGCAGCGCCATGAACACTGAAGCTTTCTTT. This translates into CASSAMNTEAFF.

The chain combines TRBV4-1 with TRBJ2-1; D is possibly TRBD1 (6 bases). The V gene lost 6 bases and the J gene lost 0 bases, with 12 bases spanning the gap. Germline CDR1 MGHRA, CDR2 YSYEKL. The CDR3 has 15 amino acids. CDR3 protein: CASRMADSSYNEQFF. The CDR3 DNA reads TGCGCCAGCAGGATGGCGGACAGCTCCTACAATGAGCAGTTCTTC.

The chain combines TRBV6-1 with TRBJ1-2, with D unclear. The CDR3 is 14 amino acids. V lost 1 base to trimming and J lost 5 bases, with 11 bases between them. Germline V gives CDR1 MNHNS, CDR2 SASEGT. CDR3 in amino acids: CASSEGIPSYGYTF. The CDR3 DNA follows: TGTGCCAGCAGTGAAGGGATCCCTTCGTATGGCTACACCTTC.

This chain joins TRBV19 and TRBJ2-5, with TRBD1 matching 10 bases. V trimming: 5 bases; J trimming: 11 bases; junction bases outside the gene matches: 17. The germline V gene has CDR1 LNHDA and CDR2 SQIVND (reference sequence). The CDR3 contains 16 residues. This chain's CDR3 is CASSPNRDRGKEEQYF. The DNA of the CDR3 is TGTGCCAGTAGTCCAAACCGGGACAGGGGCAAGGAGGAGCAGTACTTC.

This clone turned up a few times. This chain links TRBV29-1 with TRBJ2-1; tentative D call: TRBD2 (6 bases). With 1 base removed from V and 5 bases from J, the gap between germline ends came to 9 bases. This CDR3 has 13 amino acids. The V gene's germline CDR1 is SQVTM and CDR2 ANQGSEA. DNA of the CDR3: TGCAGCGTTGAAGTGCGGGGTAACAATGAGCAGTTCTTC. Translating gives CSVEVRGNNEQFF.

The sample holds a few counts of this clone. This chain connects TRBV5-4 to TRBJ2-3; TRBD1 aligns across 12 bases. The CDR3 covers 14 residues. Germline V gene lookup returns CDR1 SGHNT and CDR2 YYREEE (reference sequence). With 7 bases clipped from V and 1 base from J, the junction kept 1 base outside the gene matches. DNA of the CDR3: TGTGCCAGCGGGACAGGGGGCGGCACAGATACGCAGTATTTT. Its translation is CASGTGGGTDTQYF.

The chain recombines TRBV2 with TRBJ1-2; D not certain. The germline V and J ends were trimmed by 0 bases and 6 bases, with 8 bases remaining between them. Germline V gives CDR1 SNHLY, CDR2 FYNNEI. There are 13 residues in the CDR3. CDR3 sequence reads: CASSEALRNGYTF. In DNA form, the CDR3 reads TGTGCCAGCAGTGAAGCGCTACGGAATGGCTACACCTTC.

This clone appeared a single time. The sample has other DNA sequences that encode this CDR3 too. V usage is TRBV2 and J usage is TRBJ2-2, with 8 bases that match TRBD1. The V segment lost 1 base and the J segment 6 bases; nucleotides outside the gene matches: 4. The CDR3 sequence is 15 residues long. The germline CDR1 and CDR2 sequences are SNHLY and FYNNEI. CDR3 sequence: CASSEGRGLAGELFF. The DNA of the CDR3 is TGTGCCAGCAGTGAAGGCAGGGGGCTGGCCGGGGAGCTGTTTTTT. The full variable domain, its missing parts supplied by reference TRBV2 and TRBJ2-2, is EPEVTQTPSHQVTQMGQEVILRCVPISNHLYFYWYRQILGQKVEFLVSFYNNEISEKSEIFDDQFSVERPDGSNFTLKIRSTKLEDSAMYFCASSEGRGLAGELFFGEGSRLTVL.

The chain recombines TRBV6-6 with TRBJ1-2, with D unresolved. The germline gives CDR1 MNHNY, CDR2 SVGAGI (reference sequence). Trimming shortened V by 6 bases and J by 3 bases, and 8 bases separated the two germline ends. CDR3 length: 12 residues. CDR3 coding DNA: TGTGCCAGCAGAAGAACCGACTATGGCTACACCTTC. Its protein product is CASRRTDYGYTF.